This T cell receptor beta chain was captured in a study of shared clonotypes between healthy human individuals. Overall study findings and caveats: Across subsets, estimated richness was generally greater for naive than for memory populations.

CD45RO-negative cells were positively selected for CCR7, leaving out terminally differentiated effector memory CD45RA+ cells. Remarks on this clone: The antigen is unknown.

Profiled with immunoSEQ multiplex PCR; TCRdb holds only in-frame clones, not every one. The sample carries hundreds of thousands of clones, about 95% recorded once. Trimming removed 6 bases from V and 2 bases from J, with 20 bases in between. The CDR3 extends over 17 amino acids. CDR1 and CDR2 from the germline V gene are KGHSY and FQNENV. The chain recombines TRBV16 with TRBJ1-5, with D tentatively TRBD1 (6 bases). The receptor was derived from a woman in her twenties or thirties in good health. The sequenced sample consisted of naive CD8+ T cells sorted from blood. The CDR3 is CASSPVWGGGGNQPQHF. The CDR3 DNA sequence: TGTGCCAGCAGTCCCGTTTGGGGGGGCGGTGGCAATCAGCCCCAGCATTTT.